The 13 T cell receptor beta chains below all came from one sample that was sequenced in a study of blood T cell repertoires in COVID-19. Clones were read by immunoSEQ multiplex PCR, and TCRdb kept only the in-frame ones, dropping some. The sample includes 160,000 or so clones, roughly 87% of them seen just once. The material sequenced was peripheral blood. The receptors were gathered from a woman aged 50 to 60 with acute or convalescent COVID-19.

The chain uses TRBV5-6 and TRBJ1-4; tentatively, D is TRBD1 (5 bases). CDR1 is SGHDT, CDR2 YYEEEE, per germline. Trimming stripped 2 bases from V and 0 bases from J, with 14 bases between. The CDR3 has 17 residues. The DNA for the CDR3 is TGTGCCAGCAGCTTACCCAATGCGGGGGCAACTAATGAAAAACTGTTTTTT. The encoded protein is CASSLPNAGATNEKLFF.

V usage is TRBV5-6 and J usage is TRBJ2-7; D ambiguous. The germline CDR1 and CDR2 sequences are SGHDT and YYEEEE. The CDR3 loop spans 13 amino acids. The V end was cut by 0 bases, the J end by 3 bases, with 7 bases between. CDR3 in DNA: TGTGCCAGCAGCTTGGTCCACAGCTACGAGCAGTACTTC. Translation: CASSLVHSYEQYF.

The V call is TRBV3-1 (or the pseudogene TRBV3-2), the J call TRBJ2-2, with 14 positions matching TRBD2. The CDR3 loop spans 18 amino acids. Germline trimming cut 4 bases from V and 0 bases from J; bases unmatched to any gene: 4. Germline CDR1 is LGHDT and CDR2 is YNNKEL (reference sequence). In DNA, the CDR3 is TGTGCCAGCAGCCGTGGACTAGCGGGAGGCGCGAACACCGGGGAGCTGTTTTTT. It encodes CASSRGLAGGANTGELFF.

The chain combines TRBV19 with TRBJ1-6; 10 bases map to TRBD1. Germline V lookup: CDR1 LNHDA, CDR2 SQIVND (reference sequence). After removal of 8 bases from V and 9 bases from J, the junction contained 7 bases not matched to a gene. CDR3 size: 14 residues. The CDR3 DNA sequence: TGTGCCAGTTCAGAGACAGGGGGCAGTTCACCCCTCCACTTT. This translates into CASSETGGSSPLHF.

This clone was seen once. The genes are TRBV24-1 and TRBJ1-5, with a weak D call TRBD1 (6 bases). This CDR3 region has 15 residues. Germline V gene lookup returns CDR1 KGHDR and CDR2 SFDVKD. The V end lost 4 bases, the J end lost 0 bases, and 9 bases lay between the germline ends. DNA of the CDR3: TGTGCCACCAGTGAAACAGGGTATAGCAATCAGCCCCAGCATTTT. Amino acid sequence: CATSETGYSNQPQHF.

This chain connects TRBV7-9 to TRBJ2-2; 9 bases are shared with TRBD1. J gave up 7 bases and V 6 bases, and 6 bases lay outside the gene matches. CDR1 is SEHNR and CDR2 is FQNEAQ in the germline V gene (reference sequence). The CDR3 is made up of 14 amino acids. The CDR3 region has the DNA TGTGCCAGCAGATTGGACAGGGGAAACGGGGAGCTGTTTTTT. Its protein product is CASRLDRGNGELFF.

The rearrangement joins TRBV5-8 to TRBJ2-3, with 7 bases aligning to TRBD1. V lost 4 bases to trimming and J lost 6 bases; unmatched junction nucleotides: 8. Germline values: CDR1 SGHTS, CDR2 YDEGEE. CDR3 length: 14 residues. DNA of the CDR3: TGTGCCAGCAGCCTCGGACAGGTTCGGGATACGCAGTATTTT. Translated, it gives CASSLGQVRDTQYF.

The rearrangement links TRBV7-2 to TRBJ1-5; 7 bases are shared with TRBD1. Germline V lookup: CDR1 SGHTA, CDR2 FQGNSA. The CDR3 runs 14 residues. J lost 2 bases, V lost 5 bases, and 3 bases had no gene match. CDR3 amino acids: CASSPGGGNQPQHF. DNA for the CDR3: TGTGCCAGCAGCCCAGGGGGTGGCAATCAGCCCCAGCATTTT.

This chain links TRBV2 with TRBJ1-1, with D possibly TRBD1 on 6 matching bases. This CDR3 contains 14 residues. Deletions cut 8 bases from V and 1 base from J, with 14 bases between. CDR1 is SNHLY and CDR2 is FYNNEI in the germline V gene. The CDR3 protein is CASFLGGENTEAFF. The CDR3, as DNA: TGTGCCAGCTTTCTAGGGGGAGAGAACACTGAAGCTTTCTTT.

Concerning this clone: The final CDR3 position lacks the conserved phenylalanine or tryptophan, pointing to a likely read error. The chain has TRBV11-3 and TRBJ1-5; no clear D gene. The CDR3 sequence is 20 residues long. Germline V gene sequence: CDR1 SGHNT, CDR2 YENEEA. With 0 bases removed from V and 0 bases from J, the gap between germline ends came to 21 bases. The CDR3 loop is CASSLEWGAGLGGSNQPQHL. DNA of the CDR3: TGTGCCAGCAGCTTAGAGTGGGGAGCCGGGTTAGGTGGTAGCAATCAGCCCCAGCATCTT.

The genes are TRBV5-1 and TRBJ2-7, with D unresolved. V was trimmed by 6 bases and J by 4 bases, leaving 8 bases between them. The CDR3 covers 11 residues. Germline assignment: CDR1 SGHRS and CDR2 YFSETQ. The CDR3 coding sequence is TGCGCCAGCACCTACGGGTACGAGCAGTACTTC. Translation gives CASTYGYEQYF.

This clone showed up just once. Mismatch with germline at one junction end may stem from a read error. V and J are TRBV30 and TRBJ1-5; D gene unclear. Germline CDR1 reads GTSNPN; CDR2 reads SVGIG (reference sequence). This CDR3 is 12 amino acids long. This chain's CDR3 is CAWSSSETSQNF. For the CDR3, the DNA is TGTGCCTGGAGTTCATCGGAGACGAGCCAGAATTTT.

The V gene is TRBV5-8, the J gene TRBJ1-5, with D perhaps matching TRBD1 (6 bases). Germline V gene lookup returns CDR1 SGHTS and CDR2 YDEGEE. V gave up 0 bases and J gave up 6 bases, with 10 bases separating them. The CDR3 runs to 14 residues. The CDR3 region has the DNA TGTGCCAGCAGCTTGGACAGGGCAGTTCAGCCCCAGCATTTT. Amino acids: CASSLDRAVQPQHF.